Here is one T cell receptor beta chain with its context. Its specificity is unknown. This sample is drawn from a study of shared clonotypes between healthy human individuals. Findings and caveats of the study: Non-shared clonotypes displayed generation probabilities falling below those of clonotypes present in all four donors.

The method was immunoSEQ multiplex PCR; TCRdb's version includes in-frame clones alone and lacks a portion of them. The table shows 330,000 or so clones, with roughly 70% occurring only once. The CDR3 is made up of 14 amino acids. The germline V gene has CDR1 LNHDA and CDR2 SQIVND (reference sequence). J gave up 0 bases and V 8 bases, and 4 bases lay outside the gene matches. Subsets obtained from CD4+ cells comprised CD45RA+ naive and CD45RA-negative memory cells. The chain joins TRBV19 to TRBJ2-7; TRBD2 agrees at 10 bases. The sample comprised memory CD4+ T cells sorted from blood. Subset defined: CD45RA-negative fraction. The receptor was derived from a man aged 25 to 40 in good health. Here the CDR3 reads CASCSGGSSYEQYF. The CDR3 DNA sequence: TGTGCCAGTTGTAGCGGGGGGAGCTCCTACGAGCAGTACTTC.